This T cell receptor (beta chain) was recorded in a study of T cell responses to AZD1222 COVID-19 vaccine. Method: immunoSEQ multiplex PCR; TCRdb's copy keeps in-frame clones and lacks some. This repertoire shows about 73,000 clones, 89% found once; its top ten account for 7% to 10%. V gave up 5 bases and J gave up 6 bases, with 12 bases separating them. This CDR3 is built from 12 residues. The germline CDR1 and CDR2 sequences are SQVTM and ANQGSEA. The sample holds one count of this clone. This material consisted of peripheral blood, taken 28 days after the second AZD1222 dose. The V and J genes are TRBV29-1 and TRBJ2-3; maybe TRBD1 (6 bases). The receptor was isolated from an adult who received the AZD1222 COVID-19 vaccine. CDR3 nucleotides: TGCAGCGTTTTTACAGGGTTGGATACGCAGTATTTT. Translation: CSVFTGLDTQYF.